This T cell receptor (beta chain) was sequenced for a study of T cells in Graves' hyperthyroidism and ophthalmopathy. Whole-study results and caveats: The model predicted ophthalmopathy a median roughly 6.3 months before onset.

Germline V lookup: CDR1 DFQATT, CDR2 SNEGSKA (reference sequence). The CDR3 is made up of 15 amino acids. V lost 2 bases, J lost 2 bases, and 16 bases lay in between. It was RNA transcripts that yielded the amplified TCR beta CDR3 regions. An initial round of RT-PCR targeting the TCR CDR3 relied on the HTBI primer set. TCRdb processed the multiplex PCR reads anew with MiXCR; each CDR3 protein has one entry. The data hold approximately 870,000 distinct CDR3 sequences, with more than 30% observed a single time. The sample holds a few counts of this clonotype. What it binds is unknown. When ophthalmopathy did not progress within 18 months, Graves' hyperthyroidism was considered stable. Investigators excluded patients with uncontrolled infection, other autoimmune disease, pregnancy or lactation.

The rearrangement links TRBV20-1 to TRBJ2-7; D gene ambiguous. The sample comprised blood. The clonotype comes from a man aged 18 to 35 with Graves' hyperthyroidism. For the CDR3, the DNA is TGCAGTGCTAGATCCCGGACCACCCTCCCCTACGAGCAGTACTTC. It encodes CSARSRTTLPYEQYF.